Following are 5 T cell receptor beta chains from one sample sequenced in a study of blood T cell repertoires in COVID-19. Using immunoSEQ multiplex PCR, the repertoire was profiled, and TCRdb retains in-frame clones only, with some absent. This sample has roughly 80,000 clones, with 70% to 90% found just once. The sequenced sample was peripheral blood. The origin of the receptors is an elderly woman with acute or convalescent COVID-19.

The rearrangement uses TRBV6-1 and TRBJ2-7; D might be TRBD1 (6 bases). The CDR3 runs to 14 residues. With 2 bases removed from V and 2 bases from J, the gap between germline ends came to 10 bases. Germline V gene data show CDR1 as MNHNS and CDR2 as SASEGT. CDR3: CASSERGSTYEQYF. The CDR3 DNA reads as TGTGCCAGCAGTGAAAGGGGGTCAACCTACGAGCAGTACTTC.

The V call is TRBV19, the J call TRBJ2-7, with TRBD2 identical over 11 bases. The CDR3 sequence is 14 residues long. V trimming: 5 bases; J trimming: 3 bases; junction bases outside the gene matches: 3. The germline V gene encodes CDR1 LNHDA and CDR2 SQIVND (reference sequence). The CDR3 here is CASSGLAGNYEQYF. DNA for the CDR3: TGTGCCAGTAGTGGACTAGCGGGTAACTACGAGCAGTACTTC.

The rearrangement uses TRBV30 and TRBJ2-7, with TRBD2 matching over 8 bases. The CDR3 loop spans 14 amino acids. After removal of 2 bases from V and 7 bases from J, the junction contained 10 bases not matched to a gene. CDR1 and CDR2 from the germline V gene are GTSNPN and SVGIG (reference sequence). The CDR3, as DNA: TGTGCCTGGAGTAGCGGGAGCGCCTTGGGGGAGCAGTACTTC. It translates to CAWSSGSALGEQYF.

The V and J genes are TRBV6-6 and TRBJ2-7; D is ambiguous. The V and J ends lost 6 bases and 4 bases respectively, with 13 bases between them. Per germline, CDR1 MNHNY and CDR2 SVGAGI (reference sequence). The length of the CDR3 is 13 residues. CDR3 coding DNA: TGTGCCAGCAGCCTCTCCGGCGGATACGAGCAGTACTTC. Amino acid sequence: CASSLSGGYEQYF.

This chain's CDR3 is CATSDARGFQETQYF. CDR3 nucleotides: TGTGCCACCAGTGATGCCAGGGGATTCCAAGAGACCCAGTACTTC. The V call is TRBV24-1, the J call TRBJ2-5; D is perhaps TRBD1 (6 bases). The CDR3 length is 15 residues. In germline, CDR1 is KGHDR, CDR2 SFDVKD. V lost 3 bases and J 1 base, leaving 11 bases between the germline ends.